The clone carrying this T cell receptor (beta chain) was observed a single time. This CDR3 region has 15 residues. Looked up from germline, CDR1 is DFQATT and CDR2 is SNEGSKA (reference sequence). Trimming removed 3 bases at V and 7 bases at J, with 16 bases between. The data derive from a study of blood T cell repertoires in COVID-19. About the study: In each case, the material was cDNA or gDNA derived from T cells, B-cell-depleted T cells, or PBMCs.

Followed longitudinally, the Seattle patients had been enrolled during active infection. Authors' processing steps: Amplification from reference gene primers served as the basis for estimated nucleated cell counts. This table comes from immunoSEQ multiplex PCR, and its TCRdb copy is limited to in-frame clones, with some not included. The V and J calls and clone size were taken over from that table, and D and trimming were inferred from the DNA. This table holds 300,000 to 400,000 clones, around 86% found once. The chain couples TRBV20-1 to TRBJ1-6; D call uncertain. The sample comprised peripheral blood. The TCR originated in a woman aged 45-65 years with COVID-19, enrolled during active disease. The chain's CDR3 is CSASPPGWRNSPLHF. The CDR3 nucleotides read TGCAGTGCTAGTCCCCCCGGTTGGAGAAATTCACCCCTCCACTTT.